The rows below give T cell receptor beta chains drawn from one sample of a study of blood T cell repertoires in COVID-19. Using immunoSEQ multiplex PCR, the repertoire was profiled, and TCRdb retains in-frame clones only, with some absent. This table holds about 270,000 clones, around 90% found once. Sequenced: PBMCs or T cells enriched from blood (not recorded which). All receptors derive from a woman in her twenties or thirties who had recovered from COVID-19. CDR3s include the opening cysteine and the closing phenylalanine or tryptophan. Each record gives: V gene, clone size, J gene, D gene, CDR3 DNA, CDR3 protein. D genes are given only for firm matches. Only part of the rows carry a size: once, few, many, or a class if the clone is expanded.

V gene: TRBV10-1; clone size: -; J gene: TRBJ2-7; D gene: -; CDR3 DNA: TGCGCCAGCCCGAGAGAAGACAGCTACGAGCAGTACTTC; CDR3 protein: CASPREDSYEQYF
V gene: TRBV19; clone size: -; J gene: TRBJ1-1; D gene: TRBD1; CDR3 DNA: TGTGCCAGTAGTAAAAGGTCAGGGGGCGCGAACACTGAAGCTTTCTTT; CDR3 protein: CASSKRSGGANTEAFF
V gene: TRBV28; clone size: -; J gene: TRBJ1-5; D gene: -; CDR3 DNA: TGTGCCAGCAGTTTTGAACAGGGTGCATTCAATCAGCCCCAGCATTTT; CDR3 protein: CASSFEQGAFNQPQHF
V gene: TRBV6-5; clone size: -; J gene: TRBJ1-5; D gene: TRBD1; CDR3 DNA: TGTGCCAGCAGCCTCGGTACAGGGGGAGGTCAGCCCCAGCATTTT; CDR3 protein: CASSLGTGGGQPQHF
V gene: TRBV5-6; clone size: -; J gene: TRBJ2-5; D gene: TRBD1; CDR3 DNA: TGTGCCAGCAGCTTGGCCGGGACAGCGCTCCCGTCGGAGACCCAGTACTTC; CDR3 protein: CASSLAGTALPSETQYF
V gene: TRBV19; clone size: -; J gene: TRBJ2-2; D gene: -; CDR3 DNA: TGTGCCAGTAGTGAGAACCGAGAAATTAGGGAGCTGTTTTTT; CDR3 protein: CASSENREIRELFF
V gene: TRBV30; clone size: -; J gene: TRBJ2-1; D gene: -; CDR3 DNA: TGTGCCTGGACTCAACGGACTACTGGCTCTCAGTTCTTC; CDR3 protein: CAWTQRTTGSQFF
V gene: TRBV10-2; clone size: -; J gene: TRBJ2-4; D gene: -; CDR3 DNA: TGCGCCAGCAGTGACGGGGTGAAAAACATTCAGTACTTC; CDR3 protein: CASSDGVKNIQYF
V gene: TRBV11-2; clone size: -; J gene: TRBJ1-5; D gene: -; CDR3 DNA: TGTGCCAGCAGCTCTGGCAGAGGGTTCAATCAGCCCCAGCATTTT; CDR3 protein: CASSSGRGFNQPQHF
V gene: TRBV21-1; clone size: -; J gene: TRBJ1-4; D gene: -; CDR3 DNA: TGTGCCAGCAGCAAACCTGACAGGGGGGGGGAAAAACTGTTTTTT; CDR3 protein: CASSKPDRGGEKLFF
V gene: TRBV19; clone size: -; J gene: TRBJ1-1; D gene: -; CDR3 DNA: TGTGCCAGTAGTCCTGACAGCTTGAGGATGAACACTGAAGCTTTCTTT; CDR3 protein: CASSPDSLRMNTEAFF
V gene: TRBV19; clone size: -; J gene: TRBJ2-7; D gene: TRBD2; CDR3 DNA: TGTGCCAGTAGTCGGTCTAGCGGGAACGAGCAGTACTTC; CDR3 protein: CASSRSSGNEQYF
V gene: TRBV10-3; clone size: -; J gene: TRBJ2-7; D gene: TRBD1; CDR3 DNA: TGTGCCATCAGAACGACCCGGGACAGGGGGAACGAGCAGTACTTC; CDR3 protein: CAIRTTRDRGNEQYF
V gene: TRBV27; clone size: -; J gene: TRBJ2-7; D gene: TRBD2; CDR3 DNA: TGTGCCAGCGCCGATCCGGGACTAGCGGGAAGAGCCTACGAGCAGTACTTC; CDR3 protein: CASADPGLAGRAYEQYF
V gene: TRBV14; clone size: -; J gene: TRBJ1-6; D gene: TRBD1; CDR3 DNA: TGTGCCAGCAGCCACCGGGACAGGGGGGTTTTTAATTCACCCCTCCACTTT; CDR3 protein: CASSHRDRGVFNSPLHF
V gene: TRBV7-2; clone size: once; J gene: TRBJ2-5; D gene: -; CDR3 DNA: TGTGCCAGCAGCTTAATGACCGGGACATCCGAGACCCAGTACTTC; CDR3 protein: CASSLMTGTSETQYF
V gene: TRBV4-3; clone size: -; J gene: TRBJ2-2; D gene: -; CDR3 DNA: TGCGCCAGCAGCCAAGTCTCCGGGGTGTACACCGGGGAGCTGTTTTTT; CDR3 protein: CASSQVSGVYTGELFF
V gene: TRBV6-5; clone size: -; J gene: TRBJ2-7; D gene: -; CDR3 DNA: TGTGCCAGCAGTCTAGGTTGGCCCTCGTACGAGCAGTACTTC; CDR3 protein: CASSLGWPSYEQYF
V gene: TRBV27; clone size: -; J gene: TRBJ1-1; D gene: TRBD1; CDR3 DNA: TGTGCCAGCAGTTTTAGTTCGACAGGGGTGATCACTGAAGCTTTCTTT; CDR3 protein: CASSFSSTGVITEAFF
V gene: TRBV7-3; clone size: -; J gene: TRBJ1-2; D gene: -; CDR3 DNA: TGTGCCAGCAGCTTAAGGGCAGGGCCCAACCCCATAGGCTACACCTTC; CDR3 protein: CASSLRAGPNPIGYTF
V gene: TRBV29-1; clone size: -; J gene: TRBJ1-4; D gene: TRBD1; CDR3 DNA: TGCAGCGCGTGGGACAGACAGAATGAAAAACTGTTTTTT; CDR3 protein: CSAWDRQNEKLFF
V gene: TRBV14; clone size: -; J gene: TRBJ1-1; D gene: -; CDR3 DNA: TGTGCCAGCAGCACGGACAGCTGGACTGAAGCTTTCTTT; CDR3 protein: CASSTDSWTEAFF
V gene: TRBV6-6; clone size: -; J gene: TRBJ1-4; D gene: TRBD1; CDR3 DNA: TGTGCCAGCAGGCGTACAGGGGTTGCAACTAATGAAAAACTGTTTTTT; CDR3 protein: CASRRTGVATNEKLFF
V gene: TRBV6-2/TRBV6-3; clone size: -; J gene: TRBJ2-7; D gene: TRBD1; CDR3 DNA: TGTGCCAGCAGTTACGGGACAGGGGGCTACGAGCAGTACTTC; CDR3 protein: CASSYGTGGYEQYF
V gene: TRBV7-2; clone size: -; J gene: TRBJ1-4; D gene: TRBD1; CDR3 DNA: TGTGCCAGCAGCCCTTCGGGACAGGGTAATGAAAAACTGTTTTTT; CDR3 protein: CASSPSGQGNEKLFF
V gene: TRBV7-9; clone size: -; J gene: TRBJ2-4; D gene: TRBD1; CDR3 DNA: TGTGCCAGCAGCTTACCCCCACTTGGACAGGGGAGGAAAAACATTCAGTACTTC; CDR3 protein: CASSLPPLGQGRKNIQYF
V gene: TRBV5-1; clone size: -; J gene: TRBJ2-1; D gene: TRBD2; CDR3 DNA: TGCGCCAGCAGCTCAACCGGGACTAGCTACAATGAGCAGTTCTTC; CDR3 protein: CASSSTGTSYNEQFF
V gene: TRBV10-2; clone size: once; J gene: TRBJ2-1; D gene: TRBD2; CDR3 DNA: TGCGCCAGCAGTGGGGCGACTAGCGTCTACAATGAGCAGTTCTTC; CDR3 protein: CASSGATSVYNEQFF
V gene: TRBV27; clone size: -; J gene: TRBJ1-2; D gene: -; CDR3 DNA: TGTGCCAGCAGTTTCCTTCGGGACTATGGCTACACCTTC; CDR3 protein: CASSFLRDYGYTF
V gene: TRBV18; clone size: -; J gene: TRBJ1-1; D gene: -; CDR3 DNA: TGTGCCAGCCGAATTGACAGGTTGAACACTGAAGCTTTCTTT; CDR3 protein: CASRIDRLNTEAFF
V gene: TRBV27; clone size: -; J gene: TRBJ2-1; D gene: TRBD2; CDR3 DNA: TGTGCCAGCAGGCCCGACGCGGGACTAGCGGGGGGGCGGCTGGGCAATGAGCAGTTCTTC; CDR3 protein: CASRPDAGLAGGRLGNEQFF
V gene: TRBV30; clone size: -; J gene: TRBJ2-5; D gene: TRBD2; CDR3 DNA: TGTGCCTGGAGGCCTAGCGGGAGAGGAGAGACCCAGTACTTC; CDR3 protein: CAWRPSGRGETQYF
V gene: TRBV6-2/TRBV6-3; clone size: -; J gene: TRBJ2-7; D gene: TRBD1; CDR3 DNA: TGTGCCAGCAGTTACTCGACCGGGGACAGTCGGTCCTCCTACGAGCAGTACTTC; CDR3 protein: CASSYSTGDSRSSYEQYF
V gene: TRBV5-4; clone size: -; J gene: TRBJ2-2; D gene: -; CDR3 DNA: TGTGCCAGCAGCTTGACAGGCACCGGGGAGCTGTTTTTT; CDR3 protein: CASSLTGTGELFF
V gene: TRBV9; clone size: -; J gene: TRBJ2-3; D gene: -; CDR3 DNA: TGTGCCAGCAGCCCCCGAGAGACTAGTGTGCAGTATTTT; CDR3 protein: CASSPRETSVQYF
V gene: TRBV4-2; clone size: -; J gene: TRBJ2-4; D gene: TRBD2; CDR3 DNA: TGTGCCAGCAGCCAAACCTCGGGACTAGAAAAAAACATTCAGTACTTC; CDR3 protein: CASSQTSGLEKNIQYF
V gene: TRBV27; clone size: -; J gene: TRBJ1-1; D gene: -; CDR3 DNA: TGTGCCAGCAGTTTAGGAGGGGTGACTGAAGCTTTCTTT; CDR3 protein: CASSLGGVTEAFF
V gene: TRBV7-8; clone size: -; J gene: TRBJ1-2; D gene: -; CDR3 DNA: TGTGCCAGCAGCTCCACCCTGGGGGGTCCCTTAGACTATGGCTACACCTTC; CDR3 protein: CASSSTLGGPLDYGYTF
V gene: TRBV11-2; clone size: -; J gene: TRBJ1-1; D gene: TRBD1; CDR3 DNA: TGTGCCAGCAGTCGCGGGACAGCGAACACTGAAGCTTTCTTT; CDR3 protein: CASSRGTANTEAFF
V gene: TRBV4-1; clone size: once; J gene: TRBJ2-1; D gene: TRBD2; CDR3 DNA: TGCGCCAGCAGCCGAGACCGGACTAGCGGGAGAAGGGGTTACTACAATGAGCAGTTCTTC; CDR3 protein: CASSRDRTSGRRGYYNEQFF
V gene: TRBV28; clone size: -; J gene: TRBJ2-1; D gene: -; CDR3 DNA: TGTGCCAGCAGTTCCCCCCAATCAATCGGCAATGAGCAGTTCTTC; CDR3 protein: CASSSPQSIGNEQFF